This T cell receptor (beta chain) was recorded in a study of T cells after yellow fever vaccination. Whole-study context: The fractions with low cell numbers were processed using SMART-Seq v4 Ultra Low Input. Overall study findings and caveats: Post-booster repertoires again held most primary-vaccination clones (roughly 96% CD4, 85% to 90% CD8).

Germline CDR1 is SGHRS and CDR2 is YFSETQ. V lost 4 bases to trimming and J lost 5 bases; unmatched junction nucleotides: 9. This CDR3 has 15 amino acids. TCRdb re-analysed the 5' RACE reads in MiXCR, keeping a single row per CDR3 protein. There are hundreds of thousands of distinct CDR3 sequences in the sample; around a sixth occur only once, and 18% lies in the top ten. As to this clonotype: Its matching antigen is unknown.

The source is a man between 18 and 35 years old who received the YFV17D yellow fever vaccine. The source material was PBMCs, sampled before the yellow fever booster vaccination. This sequence joins TRBV5-1 and TRBJ2-3, with 8 bases fitting TRBD1. The chain's CDR3 is CASSLQGAAGDTQYF. CDR3 nucleotides: TGCGCCAGCAGCCTGCAGGGGGCCGCGGGAGATACGCAGTATTTT.